One and the same sample provided the 19 T cell receptor beta chains below, sequenced in a study of cytomegalovirus exposure and HLA in healthy donors. The PCR used 60 Vbeta and 13 Jbeta primers. TCRdb's copy holds only in-frame clones and misses some; the assay was immunoSEQ multiplex PCR. The top ten clones hold about 1.7% of a sample with 150,000 to 200,000 clones, around 83% of them seen once. Specimen: PBMCs. These receptors were collected from a woman in her late teens or twenties in good health and CMV-seronegative.

This rearrangement joins TRBV30 to TRBJ2-2; 8 nucleotides match TRBD1. J gave up 3 bases and V 3 bases, and 12 bases lay outside the gene matches. The CDR3 runs to 17 residues. Germline assignment: CDR1 GTSNPN and CDR2 SVGIG (reference sequence). CDR3 nucleotides: TGTGCCTGGAGGTCGCAGGGGGCGTGGCTTGACACCGGGGAGCTGTTTTTT. Encoded protein: CAWRSQGAWLDTGELFF.

The DNA for the CDR3 is TGCAGCGTTGATGGGGGACTCAATGAGCAGTTCTTC. Translating gives CSVDGGLNEQFF. The V gene is TRBV29-1, the J gene TRBJ2-1, with D possibly TRBD2 on 6 matching bases. Germline V lookup: CDR1 SQVTM, CDR2 ANQGSEA. V lost 3 bases, J lost 6 bases, and 9 bases lay in between. The length of the CDR3 is 12 residues.

The chain recombines TRBV30 with TRBJ2-1; 7 positions match TRBD2. The CDR3 totals 15 residues. Germline V gives CDR1 GTSNPN, CDR2 SVGIG (reference sequence). J was trimmed by 5 bases and V by 4 bases; bases with no gene match: 11. The CDR3 nucleotides read TGTGCCTGGATCCCCAAGGTAGCGGGCAACAATGAGCAGTTCTTC. It translates to CAWIPKVAGNNEQFF.

This chain connects TRBV6-5 to TRBJ1-5; TRBD1 might be the D (6 bases). Germline V gives CDR1 MNHEY, CDR2 SVGAGI. CDR3 size: 11 residues. The V end was cut by 10 bases, the J end by 6 bases, with 10 bases between. CDR3: CAKGGGQPQHF. In DNA form, the CDR3 reads TGTGCCAAGGGGGGGGGTCAGCCCCAGCATTTT.

The V gene is TRBV6-1, the J gene TRBJ2-7; 10 bases are shared with TRBD1. After removal of 4 bases from V and 5 bases from J, the junction contained 11 bases not matched to a gene. This CDR3 is built from 16 residues. Germline V gene sequence: CDR1 MNHNS, CDR2 SASEGT. The CDR3 DNA follows: TGTGCCAGCAGTGCCCAACCGGGACAGGGGTTACACGAGCAGTACTTC. Translation gives CASSAQPGQGLHEQYF.

The chain carries TRBV7-8 and TRBJ2-7; TRBD2 is a possible D gene (5 bases). Deletions cut 1 base from V and 1 base from J, with 11 bases between. Germline V gene sequence: CDR1 SGHVS, CDR2 FQNEAQ. The CDR3 is made up of 15 amino acids. In DNA form, the CDR3 reads TGTGCCAGCAGCTTAGGAGGACTGGAATCCTACGAGCAGTACTTC. Amino acids: CASSLGGLESYEQYF.

The chain links TRBV6-7 to TRBJ1-2; 7 bases fit TRBD1. TRBV6-7 is labeled an ORF, and its function is uncertain. The CDR3 runs to 16 residues. The trim removed 2 bases at V and 3 bases at J, leaving 9 bases unmatched. In DNA form, the CDR3 reads TGTGCCAGCAGTTACCGCAATTTCGACAGGGACTATGGCTACACCTTC. It codes for CASSYRNFDRDYGYTF.

The chain links TRBV11-2 to TRBJ1-3, with D tentatively TRBD1 (6 bases). CDR1 and CDR2 (germline): SGHAT, FQNNGV. The CDR3 spans 15 residues. V was pared by 5 bases and J by 0 bases, with 11 bases between. In nucleotides, the CDR3 is TGTGCCAGCAGCCTAACGGACAGCTCTGGAAACACCATATATTTT. Encoded protein: CASSLTDSSGNTIYF. The whole variable domain, filled in from reference TRBV11-2 and TRBJ1-3, reads EAGVAQSPRYKIIEKRQSVAFWCNPISGHATLYWYQQILGQGPKLLIQFQNNGVVDDSQLPKDRFSAERLKGVDSTLKIQPAKLEDSAVYLCASSLTDSSGNTIYFGEGSWLTVV.

As to this clone: Sequence at one end of the junction differs from germline and may be a read error. The V call is TRBV7-9, the J call TRBJ2-7; TRBD1 agrees at 7 bases. The germline gives CDR1 SEHNR, CDR2 FQNEAQ (reference sequence). CDR3 size: 16 residues. The CDR3 sequence: CSSSLVRGQSTIEQYF. The DNA for the CDR3 is TGTTCCAGCAGCTTAGTTCGGGGACAGTCTACTATCGAGCAGTACTTC.

The chain links TRBV10-3 to TRBJ2-1, with 8 bases lining up with TRBD2. Germline trimming cut 3 bases from V and 8 bases from J; bases unmatched to any gene: 6. There are 14 residues in the CDR3. Germline CDR1 is ENHRY and CDR2 is SYGVKD. The CDR3 region is CAISDGLASDEQFF. CDR3 nucleotide sequence: TGTGCCATCAGTGACGGACTAGCTTCAGATGAGCAGTTCTTC.

The chain couples TRBV30 to TRBJ2-2; TRBD2 matches 11 bases. Germline V lookup: CDR1 GTSNPN, CDR2 SVGIG (reference sequence). Germline trimming cut 8 bases from V and 4 bases from J; bases unmatched to any gene: 15. CDR3 length equals 17 residues. CDR3 residues: CAHTDPGTSGGTGELFF. In DNA form, the CDR3 reads TGTGCCCATACCGATCCAGGGACTAGCGGTGGCACCGGGGAGCTGTTTTTT.

The chain is built from TRBV15 and TRBJ2-7; a weak D match, TRBD1 (5 bases). V was shortened by 1 base and J by 5 bases, with 12 bases between the two germline ends. The CDR3 is 14 residues long. Germline CDR1 LNHNV, CDR2 YYDKDF (reference sequence). CDR3 nucleotide sequence: TGTGCCACCAGCAGAGGGTCAGGGCTCCACGAGCAGTACTTC. This sequence encodes CATSRGSGLHEQYF.

This clone came up a few times. The chain recombines TRBV6-6 with TRBJ1-2; possibly TRBD1 for D (6 bases). CDR1 MNHNY and CDR2 SVGAGI come from the germline V gene (reference sequence). The CDR3 spans 15 residues. V shed 0 bases and J shed 5 bases, with 13 bases lying between them. CDR3 nucleotides: TGTGCCAGCAGTTACTCCACAGGGAGTGGGTATGGCTACACCTTC. Residues: CASSYSTGSGYGYTF.

V gene TRBV7-9 combines with J gene TRBJ2-3; TRBD2 might be the D (5 bases). The CDR3 is 15 residues long. V dropped 2 bases and J dropped 2 bases, with 11 bases sitting between them. From germline, CDR1 is SEHNR and CDR2 FQNEAQ (reference sequence). Here the CDR3 reads CASSLRRSNTDTQYF. In DNA form, the CDR3 reads TGTGCCAGCAGCTTACGGAGGTCGAACACAGATACGCAGTATTTT.

This rearrangement joins TRBV5-1 to TRBJ1-5; D not resolved. Germline V gene lookup returns CDR1 SGHRS and CDR2 YFSETQ. The CDR3 has 13 residues. Trimming left V 5 bases short and J 11 bases short, with 17 bases between. The CDR3 sequence is CASRLDLGRAQHF. CDR3 nucleotides: TGCGCCAGCAGACTCGACTTAGGCCGGGCCCAGCATTTT.

The CDR3 here is CASSGSLAANEKLFF. The CDR3, as DNA: TGCGCCAGCAGCGGCTCTCTGGCAGCTAATGAAAAACTGTTTTTT. This rearrangement joins TRBV5-1 to TRBJ1-4; D gene unclear. Germline V CDR1 and CDR2: SGHRS, YFSETQ. Trimming took off 4 bases at V and 3 bases at J, with 13 bases between the two ends. The CDR3 contains 15 residues.

This chain links TRBV14 with TRBJ1-2; maybe TRBD1 (6 bases). This CDR3 contains 13 residues. CDR1 and CDR2 (germline): SGHDN, FVKESK. V was pared by 1 base and J by 7 bases, with 10 bases between. CDR3 amino acids: CASSQGTESGYTF. CDR3 coding DNA: TGTGCCAGCAGCCAAGGGACAGAGAGTGGCTACACCTTC. Full variable domain (remainder filled in from reference TRBV14 and TRBJ1-2): EAGVTQFPSHSVIEKGQTVTLRCDPISGHDNLYWYRRVMGKEIKFLLHFVKESKQDESGMPNNRFLAERTGGTYSTLKVQPAELEDSGVYFCASSQGTESGYTFGSGTRLTVV.

This clone was seen a single time. The chain combines TRBV7-9 with TRBJ2-2; D not certain. The CDR3 runs to 15 residues. CDR1 and CDR2 (germline): SEHNR, FQNEAQ (reference sequence). V lost 3 bases and J lost 0, with 8 bases in between. The CDR3 is CASSFSLANTGELFF. The CDR3 region has the DNA TGTGCCAGCAGCTTTTCCCTCGCGAACACCGGGGAGCTGTTTTTT.

The rearrangement uses TRBV27 and TRBJ2-7, with 9 nucleotides matching TRBD1. The germline CDR1 and CDR2 sequences are MNHEY and SMNVEV (reference sequence). This CDR3 is 17 amino acids long. The junction had 11 bases not matched to a gene; V was cut back by 4 bases and J by 1 base. CDR3 in amino acids: CASSSQSPGQGSYEQYF. CDR3 coding DNA: TGTGCCAGCAGTTCCCAATCCCCGGGACAGGGATCCTACGAGCAGTACTTC.